The source of this T cell receptor beta chain is a study of CD8 T cells in acute hepatitis C reinfection. Across the study: CD8+ T cells specific for HCV NS3-1073 were sequenced. Regarding the study as a whole: Overrepresentation in the naive pool did not explain the preferential TRBV04 and TRBV06 usage seen in all groups. Chronically infected subjects had no follow-up NS3-1073 repertoires.

Noted time point: acute HCV infection, within 168 days of estimated infection date. The hepatitis C virus-specific receptor repertoire was characterized directly ex vivo, with no prior expansion in culture. Germline lookup yields CDR1 MNHEY and CDR2 SVGAGI. V was shortened by 2 bases and J by 6 bases, with 13 bases between the two germline ends. The CDR3 loop spans 15 amino acids. This clone was picked up a small number of times. Data came from immunoSEQ multiplex PCR; TCRdb stores just in-frame clones and leaves some out. The table shows some 4,000 clones, with around 41% occurring only once. This clonotype originated in a young man with chronic hepatitis C. The chain employs TRBV6-5 and TRBJ2-2; D is ambiguous. The specimen comprised HCV NS3-1073 tetramer-sorted CD8+ T cells from PBMCs, sampled during acute infection. As DNA, the CDR3 is TGTGCCAGCAGTTACGAACCGTCCGGGCCCGGGGAGCTGTTTTTT. Its translation is CASSYEPSGPGELFF.